What follows is one T cell receptor beta chain and its context. Trimming took off 4 bases at V and 0 bases at J, with 11 bases between the two ends. Germline V gives CDR1 SGHRS, CDR2 YFSETQ. The CDR3 length is 15 residues. Some clones are missing from TCRdb's copy, which holds only in-frame ones; the method was immunoSEQ multiplex PCR. This table holds under 300,000 clones, about four fifths found once. The data were obtained in a study of control samples from healthy donors and cancer patients. The specimen sequenced was PBMCs. The chain has TRBV5-1 and TRBJ1-3; tentatively, D is TRBD1 (5 bases). The receptor's source is a woman in her sixties with lung cancer. In nucleotides, the CDR3 is TGCGCCAGCAGCATGGGACCGGACTCTGGAAACACCATATATTTT. This gives the protein CASSMGPDSGNTIYF.